This passage covers 26 T cell receptor beta chains from one sample sequenced in a study of tumor-infiltrating lymphocytes in localized non-small cell lung cancer (dated by TCRdb to the early 2020s). Receptor libraries were prepared by the immunoSEQ multiplex PCR assay. Here the immuneACCESS table is served through TCRdb, limited to in-frame sequences with V and J called. Missing clones are a known gap in these copies; in checked studies unresolved V genes cover under half, and the rest lacks a known reason. The sample table shows approximately 12,000 clones, and 66% are seen once. 7% to 8% of the sample belongs to the ten largest clones. The sample comprised lung tumor tissue. Receptors originate from a human donor with non-small cell lung cancer.

This clone was picked up one time. This chain uses TRBV20-1 with TRBJ2-3; D is unresolved. CDR1 and CDR2 (germline): DFQATT, SNEGSKA (reference sequence). Trimming stripped 6 bases from V and 5 bases from J, with 6 bases between. There are 10 residues in the CDR3. In nucleotides, the CDR3 is TGCAGTGCCGGAAGAGATACGCAGTATTTT. This sequence encodes CSAGRDTQYF.

J is TRBJ2-7 and V is TRBV6-5, with D perhaps assigned TRBD1 or TRBD2 (7 bases each). The CDR3 runs to 15 residues. The ends were cut back, 2 bases at V and 4 bases at J, with 15 bases in the middle. Germline values: CDR1 MNHEY, CDR2 SVGAGI. CDR3: CASSYQGGPGYEQYF. CDR3 bases: TGTGCCAGCAGTTACCAGGGGGGGCCCGGGTACGAGCAGTACTTC.

This chain uses TRBV9 with TRBJ1-5; D ambiguous. This CDR3 spans 14 amino acids. Trimming removed 0 bases from V and 10 bases from J, with 14 bases in between. CDR1 and CDR2 from the germline V gene are SGDLS and YYNGEE. The CDR3 coding sequence is TGTGCCAGCAGCGTAGGGTGGGCGTCCGGCCCCCAGCATTTT. Its translation is CASSVGWASGPQHF.

On this clone: Other DNA sequences in this sample translate to the same CDR3. The chain uses TRBV18 and TRBJ2-5; 7 positions agree with TRBD1. This CDR3 comprises 14 residues. Germline CDR1 is KGHSH and CDR2 is LQKENI. The V gene end was trimmed by 6 bases and the J gene end by 4 bases; junction bases not matched to a gene: 8. The CDR3 reads CASSPKGGGETQYF. The CDR3, as DNA: TGTGCCAGCTCTCCGAAAGGGGGCGGAGAGACCCAGTACTTC.

The chain recombines TRBV14 with TRBJ2-2; D possibly corresponds to TRBD1 (6 bases). Trimming took 0 bases from V and 9 from J, leaving 14 bases between them. CDR1 SGHDN and CDR2 FVKESK come from the germline V gene. There are 15 residues in the CDR3. In DNA form, the CDR3 reads TGTGCCAGCAGCCAAGAAGACAGGTTTTCTCGGGAGCTGTTTTTT. Translating it yields CASSQEDRFSRELFF.

This chain joins TRBV2 and TRBJ1-1; 10 bases align to TRBD1. The germline V gene has CDR1 SNHLY and CDR2 FYNNEI. The CDR3 sequence is 14 residues long. J gave up 3 bases and V 5 bases, and 3 bases lay outside the gene matches. The CDR3 reads CASSWTGGDTEAFF. The CDR3 DNA is TGTGCCAGCAGTTGGACAGGGGGTGACACTGAAGCTTTCTTT.

This chain uses TRBV5-1 with TRBJ2-5; the D gene is possibly TRBD1 (6 bases). The V end was cut by 0 bases, the J end by 5 bases, with 8 bases between. This CDR3 comprises 13 residues. Germline values: CDR1 SGHRS, CDR2 YFSETQ. Written as DNA, the CDR3 is TGCGCCAGCAGCTTGGACCAGGGGGAGACCCAGTACTTC. Encoded protein: CASSLDQGETQYF.

The chain uses TRBV6-4 and TRBJ1-6; TRBD1 is a possible D gene (6 bases). The germline V and J ends were trimmed by 0 bases and 7 bases, with 10 bases remaining between them. The CDR3 length is 15 residues. The germline V gene has CDR1 MRHNA and CDR2 SNTAGT. CDR3 sequence reads: CASSDSTQGNSPLHF. In nucleotides, the CDR3 is TGTGCCAGCAGTGACTCGACGCAGGGGAATTCACCCCTCCACTTT.

The genes are TRBV6-1 and TRBJ2-5; weak D call: TRBD1 (6 bases). This CDR3 has 13 residues. Trimming removed 10 bases from V and 4 bases from J, with 16 bases in between. The V gene's germline CDR1 is MNHNS and CDR2 SASEGT. CDR3 nucleotide sequence: TGTGCCACTCTGGGACAACCAGGAGAGACCCAGTACTTC. It is translated as CATLGQPGETQYF.

The CDR3 DNA reads TGTGCCAGTAGTGGACAGGGCGGCGAAGCTTTCTTT. This gives the protein CASSGQGGEAFF. The rearrangement links TRBV19 to TRBJ1-1, with 8 bases that match TRBD1. Germline lookup yields CDR1 LNHDA and CDR2 SQIVND (reference sequence). The CDR3 extends over 12 amino acids. After removal of 5 bases from V and 8 bases from J, the junction contained 4 bases not matched to a gene.

V and J are TRBV4-1 and TRBJ1-5; a possible D gene is TRBD1 (5 bases). Trimming took 1 base from V and 0 from J, leaving 16 bases between them. The length of the CDR3 is 18 residues. The germline V gene has CDR1 MGHRA and CDR2 YSYEKL. For the CDR3, the DNA is TGCGCCAGCAGCCAAGTTTGGCAGGGAACGTTTAGCAATCAGCCCCAGCATTTT. Its protein product is CASSQVWQGTFSNQPQHF.

The chain joins TRBV5-1 to TRBJ2-2, with unresolved D. This CDR3 is built from 15 residues. CDR1 is SGHRS, CDR2 YFSETQ, per germline. The V end was cut by 6 bases, the J end by 0 bases, with 12 bases between. CDR3 bases: TGCGCCAGCACCCCGAGACAACCGAACACCGGGGAGCTGTTTTTT. It translates to CASTPRQPNTGELFF.

In its sample, this clone was seen a few times. The chain joins TRBV5-6 to TRBJ1-1; D is perhaps TRBD1 (5 bases). V was clipped by 0 bases and J by 10 bases, with 13 bases between them. The CDR3 runs 13 residues. Germline V CDR1 and CDR2: SGHDT, YYEEEE. The chain's CDR3 is CASSLVRGGAAFF. In nucleotides, the CDR3 is TGTGCCAGCAGCTTGGTAAGGGGAGGGGCAGCTTTCTTT.

This chain uses TRBV5-4 with TRBJ2-7; the D gene is possibly TRBD2 (5 bases). The germline V gene has CDR1 SGHNT and CDR2 YYREEE (reference sequence). V shed 9 bases and J shed 4 bases, with 14 bases lying between them. The CDR3 runs 12 residues. This CDR3 reads CATQRTAYEQYF. CDR3 nucleotide sequence: TGTGCCACCCAACGGACTGCATACGAGCAGTACTTC.

The rearrangement links TRBV7-2 to TRBJ1-5, with 7 bases matching TRBD1. Trimming removed 6 bases from V and 1 base from J; junction bases left unmatched: 0. Looked up from germline, CDR1 is SGHTA and CDR2 is FQGNSA. The CDR3 loop spans 13 amino acids. CDR3 sequence: CASRTGSNQPQHF. The CDR3 DNA reads as TGTGCCAGCAGGACAGGGAGCAATCAGCCCCAGCATTTT.

The chain couples TRBV5-6 to TRBJ1-6; D possibly corresponds to TRBD1 (5 bases). The germline V gene has CDR1 SGHDT and CDR2 YYEEEE. The CDR3 runs to 14 residues. The V and J ends lost 0 bases and 8 bases respectively, with 9 bases between them. In nucleotides, the CDR3 is TGTGCCAGCAGCTTGGGGGCGGGGGATTCACCCCTCCACTTT. As protein: CASSLGAGDSPLHF.

There are a few counts of this clone. The V gene is TRBV18, the J gene TRBJ1-6, with D unresolved. Germline V gene sequence: CDR1 KGHSH, CDR2 LQKENI. V lost 6 bases to trimming and J lost 8 bases, with 14 bases between them. This CDR3 spans 14 amino acids. CDR3 loop: CASSPTGFDSPLHF. The CDR3, as DNA: TGTGCCAGCTCCCCTACGGGTTTCGATTCACCCCTCCACTTT.

DNA of the CDR3: TGTGCCGTTGAAGGGGACACTGAAGCTTTCTTT. This codes for CAVEGDTEAFF. The V call is TRBV30, the J call TRBJ1-1; weak D call: TRBD1 (5 bases). Germline V gene lookup returns CDR1 GTSNPN and CDR2 SVGIG (reference sequence). Trimming left V 8 bases short and J 3 bases short, with 10 bases between. CDR3 length equals 11 residues.

The rearrangement links TRBV30 to TRBJ1-6; 7 bases are shared with TRBD1. CDR1 and CDR2 from the germline V gene are GTSNPN and SVGIG (reference sequence). J lost 4 bases, V lost 1 base, and 7 bases had no gene match. CDR3 length: 16 residues. CDR3 sequence: CAWSDSGTAYNSPLHF. The CDR3 coding sequence is TGTGCCTGGAGTGACTCCGGGACAGCGTATAATTCACCCCTCCACTTT. Full variable domain (rest looked up from reference TRBV30 and TRBJ1-6): SQTIHQWPATLVQPVGSPLSLECTVEGTSNPNLYWYRQAAGRGLQLLFYSVGIGQISSEVPQNLSASRPQDRQFILSSKKLLLSDSGFYLCAWSDSGTAYNSPLHFGNGTRLTVT.

The CDR3 nucleotides read TGTGCCAGCTCACCTCCCCAAGGCCTCCTTCAGTACTTC. This translates into CASSPPQGLLQYF. This sequence joins TRBV18 and TRBJ2-4; D is uncertain. The V end lost 3 bases, the J end lost 11 bases, and 14 bases lay between the germline ends. There are 13 residues in the CDR3. Germline CDR1 KGHSH, CDR2 LQKENI.

Only one count was recorded for this clone. The gene calls are TRBV6-5 and TRBJ2-3, with D unresolved. The V and J ends lost 4 bases and 8 bases respectively, with 7 bases between them. This CDR3 comprises 11 residues. CDR1 MNHEY and CDR2 SVGAGI come from the germline V gene. As DNA, the CDR3 is TGTGCCAGCAGTTTTGAGGTTACGCAGTATTTT. Translating it yields CASSFEVTQYF.

This chain uses TRBV5-4 with TRBJ2-5, with 9 bases matching TRBD2. V shed 4 bases, J shed 2 bases, and the junction held 9 bases outside the gene matches. The CDR3 contains 16 residues. Germline CDR1 and CDR2: SGHNT and YYREEE (reference sequence). The CDR3: CASSPGLAYKQETQYF. The CDR3 region has the DNA TGTGCCAGCAGCCCTGGACTAGCGTATAAACAAGAGACCCAGTACTTC.

The CDR3 reads CASSFSDSGNEQFF. For the CDR3, the DNA is TGTGCCAGCAGTTTTTCGGACTCAGGCAATGAGCAGTTCTTC. This chain links TRBV27 with TRBJ2-1; tentative D call: TRBD2 (5 bases). The CDR3 spans 14 residues. CDR1 is MNHEY, CDR2 SMNVEV, per germline (reference sequence). Deletions cut 3 bases from V and 6 bases from J, with 12 bases between.

This sequence joins TRBV5-1 and TRBJ1-1; weak D call: TRBD1 (6 bases). The CDR3 runs to 16 residues. Trimming stripped 0 bases from V and 5 bases from J, with 17 bases between. Germline V gene lookup returns CDR1 SGHRS and CDR2 YFSETQ. For the CDR3, the DNA is TGCGCCAGCAGCTTGGAAGGGTGGGGGCGAGGGACTGAAGCTTTCTTT. It encodes CASSLEGWGRGTEAFF. The full variable domain, rest sourced from reference TRBV5-1 and TRBJ1-1, is KAGVTQTPRYLIKTRGQQVTLSCSPISGHRSVSWYQQTPGQGLQFLFEYFSETQRNKGNFPGRFSGRQFSNSRSEMNVSTLELGDSALYLCASSLEGWGRGTEAFFGQGTRLTVV.

CDR3 sequence: CASSLAAAGGTDTQYF. CDR3 nucleotide sequence: TGTGCCAGCAGCTTGGCTGCGGCAGGGGGCACAGATACGCAGTATTTT. The gene calls are TRBV5-4 and TRBJ2-3, with D possibly TRBD1 on 6 matching bases. Germline V CDR1 and CDR2: SGHNT, YYREEE (reference sequence). Deletions cut 0 bases from V and 1 base from J, with 12 bases between. There are 16 residues in the CDR3.

CDR3 loop: CASSLGAGGYNEQFF. The CDR3, as DNA: TGTGCCAGCAGCTTGGGAGCGGGAGGGTACAATGAGCAGTTCTTC. V gene TRBV5-4 combines with J gene TRBJ2-1; 10 bases align to TRBD2. The J segment lost 4 bases and the V segment lost 0 bases, leaving 1 base of the junction unmatched. There are 15 residues in the CDR3. Germline V gene lookup returns CDR1 SGHNT and CDR2 YYREEE (reference sequence).